These 24 T cell receptor beta chains originate from one sample sequenced in a study of cytomegalovirus exposure and HLA in healthy donors. In the PCR, 60 Vbeta and 13 Jbeta primers were used. Method: immunoSEQ multiplex PCR; TCRdb's copy keeps in-frame clones and lacks some. The repertoire holds around 130,000 clones, with roughly 84% as singletons. Sequencing was carried out using PBMCs. The receptors stem from a boy aged 5-17 years in good health and CMV-seronegative.

The J gene is TRBJ2-2, the V gene TRBV27, with 7 bases matching TRBD2. The CDR3 covers 14 residues. Germline lookup yields CDR1 MNHEY and CDR2 SMNVEV (reference sequence). V gave up 7 bases and J gave up 6 bases; unmatched junction bases: 8. CDR3 DNA: TGTGCCAGCACGGGGGGAGGGTCGGCCGGGGAGCTGTTTTTT. Translation: CASTGGGSAGELFF.

Turning to this clone: At one of its ends the junction is not consistent with the germline gene, which may arise from a read error. This chain connects TRBV4-1 to TRBJ2-5; 11 bases align to TRBD2. The closer fit of TRBJ2-7 to the DNA end suggests the J call may be wrong. This CDR3 has 15 residues. CDR1 is MGHRA, CDR2 YSYEKL, per germline. CDR3 region: CASNQQTSGTYEQYF. CDR3 nucleotide sequence: TGCGCCAGCAACCAACAGACTAGCGGGACCTACGAGCAGTACTTC.

The chain carries TRBV11-2 and TRBJ2-1; D unclear. Looked up from germline, CDR1 is SGHAT and CDR2 is FQNNGV. The CDR3 is 13 amino acids. Trimming cost V 0 bases and J 9 bases, with 9 bases left between them. The CDR3 coding sequence is TGTGCCAGCAGCTTAGAGCTAGGTTCTGAGCAGTTCTTC. Translated: CASSLELGSEQFF.

The rearrangement links TRBV6-5 to TRBJ2-7; tentatively, D is TRBD1 (5 bases). V was shortened by 6 bases and J by 2 bases, with 11 bases between the two germline ends. CDR1 and CDR2 (germline): MNHEY, SVGAGI. The CDR3 loop spans 13 amino acids. DNA of the CDR3: TGTGCCAGCAGGCAGGGCGGTACCTACGAGCAGTACTTC. Its protein product is CASRQGGTYEQYF.

V is TRBV5-6 and J is TRBJ1-3; D perhaps matches TRBD1 (6 bases). Looked up from germline, CDR1 is SGHDT and CDR2 is YYEEEE. Trimming removed 4 bases from V and 6 bases from J, with 14 bases in between. CDR3 size: 14 residues. The CDR3 nucleotides read TGTGCCAGCAGCCTTGGACAGAACCCAAACACCATATATTTT. Amino acids: CASSLGQNPNTIYF.

The CDR3 DNA reads TGTGCCAGCTCACCGGTAGCGGGAGAGGGGACCGGGGAGCTGTTTTTT. Translating gives CASSPVAGEGTGELFF. The chain employs TRBV18 and TRBJ2-2, with 9 bases fitting TRBD2. Germline CDR1 KGHSH, CDR2 LQKENI. The CDR3 is made up of 16 amino acids. The V segment lost 3 bases and the J segment 5 bases; nucleotides outside the gene matches: 7. The variable domain in full, with the rest retrieved from reference TRBV18 and TRBJ2-2, is NAGVMQNPRHLVRRRGQEARLRCSPMKGHSHVYWYRQLPEEGLKFMVYLQKENIIDESGMPKERFSAEFPKEGPSILRIQQVVRGDSAAYFCASSPVAGEGTGELFFGEGSRLTVL.

The chain joins TRBV7-2 to TRBJ2-1, with 8 nucleotides matching TRBD1. V gave up 1 base and J gave up 8 bases; unmatched junction bases: 4. Germline CDR1 SGHTA, CDR2 FQGNSA. The CDR3 runs to 14 residues. In DNA form, the CDR3 reads TGTGCCAGCAGCTTAGGGACAGGGTGGTATGAGCAGTTCTTC. It codes for CASSLGTGWYEQFF.

V gene TRBV12-5 combines with J gene TRBJ2-1, with a weak D call TRBD2 (6 bases). CDR1 LGHNT and CDR2 FRNRAP come from the germline V gene. This CDR3 contains 15 residues. The germline V and J ends were trimmed by 7 bases and 8 bases, with 21 bases remaining between them. The CDR3 reads CASALRDWEEDEQFF. The DNA for the CDR3 is TGTGCTAGTGCCCTCCGGGACTGGGAGGAAGATGAGCAGTTCTTC.

The V and J genes are TRBV7-3 and TRBJ2-3, with TRBD2 matching 8 bases. Germline V gene sequence: CDR1 SGHTA, CDR2 FQGTGA. CDR3 length equals 14 residues. The J segment lost 3 bases and the V segment lost 5 bases, leaving 4 bases of the junction unmatched. The CDR3 nucleotides read TGTGCCAGCAGCCCGGGACTAGGGACAGATACGCAGTATTTT. The encoded protein is CASSPGLGTDTQYF.

Turning to this clone: Other DNA sequences of this sample code for an identical CDR3. The chain combines TRBV27 with TRBJ2-3, with 12 bases matching TRBD2. Losses at the gene ends were 2 bases for V and 4 bases for J; bases not matched to a gene: 1. Germline CDR1 and CDR2: MNHEY and SMNVEV (reference sequence). The length of the CDR3 is 15 residues. CDR3 residues: CASSLLAGGPDTQYF. CDR3 bases: TGTGCCAGCAGTTTACTAGCGGGAGGGCCAGATACGCAGTATTTT.

J is TRBJ1-5 and V is TRBV7-3; 10 positions match TRBD1. The ends lost 5 bases at V and 1 base at J; junction bases unmatched: 11. The CDR3 covers 18 residues. The V gene's germline CDR1 is SGHTA and CDR2 FQGTGA. Written as DNA, the CDR3 is TGTGCCAGCAGCCCCCGGACAGGGGGTAAGGGGAGCAATCAGCCCCAGCATTTT. Translating gives CASSPRTGGKGSNQPQHF. The full variable domain, with the rest looked up from reference TRBV7-3 and TRBJ1-5, is GAGVSQTPSNKVTEKGKYVELRCDPISGHTALYWYRQSLGQGPEFLIYFQGTGAADDSGLPNDRFFAVRPEGSVSTLKIQRTERGDSAVYLCASSPRTGGKGSNQPQHFGDGTRLSIL.

The rearrangement uses TRBV19 and TRBJ1-1; D unclear. The CDR3 spans 13 residues. The germline V gene has CDR1 LNHDA and CDR2 SQIVND (reference sequence). Trimming stripped 7 bases from V and 2 bases from J, with 11 bases between. In DNA form, the CDR3 reads TGTGCCAGTATCCCGAGGGCAAACACTGAAGCTTTCTTT. It is translated as CASIPRANTEAFF.

This clone was counted a single time. V gene TRBV7-2 combines with J gene TRBJ2-3, with 11 bases lining up with TRBD2. This CDR3 is 15 amino acids long. V shed 6 bases, J shed 5 bases, and the junction held 7 bases outside the gene matches. The V gene's germline CDR1 is SGHTA and CDR2 FQGNSA. In DNA form, the CDR3 reads TGTGCCAGCAGGGCCGGGACTAGCGGACTAGATACGCAGTATTTT. Translating it yields CASRAGTSGLDTQYF.

This chain connects TRBV9 to TRBJ1-2, with 9 positions matching TRBD1. There are 14 residues in the CDR3. J gave up 8 bases and V 4 bases, and 9 bases lay outside the gene matches. Germline CDR1 SGDLS, CDR2 YYNGEE. This CDR3 is CASSTQQGAQGYTF. Written as DNA, the CDR3 is TGTGCCAGCAGCACCCAACAGGGGGCGCAAGGCTACACCTTC.

This chain joins TRBV9 and TRBJ1-6; possibly TRBD1 for D (6 bases). The length of the CDR3 is 16 residues. V lost 0 bases and J 7 bases, leaving 14 bases between the germline ends. Looked up from germline, CDR1 is SGDLS and CDR2 is YYNGEE. CDR3 protein: CASSVDPTGRNSPLHF. The CDR3 DNA is TGTGCCAGCAGCGTAGATCCCACAGGGCGGAATTCACCCCTCCACTTT.

This clone was detected only a few times. V is TRBV6-1 and J is TRBJ2-7; D is perhaps TRBD2 (6 bases). The V and J ends lost 6 bases and 0 bases respectively, with 9 bases between them. There are 13 residues in the CDR3. CDR1 and CDR2 (germline): MNHNS, SASEGT. CDR3: CASSLAYSYEQYF. The CDR3 region has the DNA TGTGCCAGCAGCCTAGCGTACTCCTACGAGCAGTACTTC.

The V call is TRBV19, the J call TRBJ1-1; possibly TRBD1 for D (5 bases). Germline V gives CDR1 LNHDA, CDR2 SQIVND (reference sequence). V lost 3 bases and J 0 bases, leaving 11 bases between the germline ends. The CDR3 is 15 residues long. CDR3 in DNA: TGTGCCAGTAGTATTAAGGGGTGGATGAACACTGAAGCTTTCTTT. This sequence encodes CASSIKGWMNTEAFF.

The chain uses TRBV4-1 and TRBJ2-7; a possible D gene is TRBD1 (5 bases). Per germline, CDR1 MGHRA and CDR2 YSYEKL. The CDR3 runs 14 residues. V gave up 1 base and J gave up 3 bases, with 10 bases separating them. As DNA, the CDR3 is TGCGCCAGCAGCCAAGCGCTACAGGTCTACGAGCAGTACTTC. Amino acids: CASSQALQVYEQYF.

This chain links TRBV7-6 with TRBJ2-3, with 13 bases fitting TRBD2. V trimming: 5 bases; J trimming: 1 base; junction bases outside the gene matches: 9. Germline values: CDR1 SGHVS, CDR2 FNYEAQ. The CDR3 runs to 18 residues. For the CDR3, the DNA is TGTGCCAGCAGCCTCGGTACTAGCGGGGGGGCCGGCACAGATACGCAGTATTTT. It codes for CASSLGTSGGAGTDTQYF.

V and J are TRBV7-3 and TRBJ1-1, with D possibly matching TRBD1 (5 bases). V was trimmed by 6 bases and J by 0 bases, leaving 8 bases between them. Germline CDR1 reads SGHTA; CDR2 reads FQGTGA. The CDR3 is made up of 13 amino acids. This CDR3 reads CASRRQMNTEAFF. CDR3 DNA sequence: TGTGCCAGCAGGCGACAGATGAACACTGAAGCTTTCTTT.

This chain uses TRBV29-1 with TRBJ2-2; 9 bases align to TRBD1. This CDR3 comprises 14 residues. Germline values: CDR1 SQVTM, CDR2 ANQGSEA. V lost 3 bases, J lost 6 bases, and 5 bases stayed unmatched. CDR3 DNA sequence: TGCAGCGTTGAGATCGGGACAGGGTCCGGGGAGCTGTTTTTT. Residues: CSVEIGTGSGELFF.

This clone has a handful of counts. The V call is TRBV7-2, the J call TRBJ2-2; 11 nucleotides align to TRBD1. Germline V gene sequence: CDR1 SGHTA, CDR2 FQGNSA. This CDR3 has 16 residues. The ends lost 4 bases at V and 6 bases at J; junction bases unmatched: 7. For the CDR3, the DNA is TGTGCCAGCAGCTCAGGACAGGGGGCTTTGTCCGGGGAGCTGTTTTTT. Translating gives CASSSGQGALSGELFF.

The genes are TRBV9 and TRBJ2-1, with D unresolved. Germline lookup yields CDR1 SGDLS and CDR2 YYNGEE. Trimming took off 3 bases at V and 6 bases at J, with 13 bases between the two ends. The CDR3 length is 14 residues. CDR3 bases: TGTGCCAGCAGCGGCGGCGCGGCCGGCAATGAGCAGTTCTTC. It encodes CASSGGAAGNEQFF. Full variable domain (remainder filled in from reference TRBV9 and TRBJ2-1): DSGVTQTPKHLITATGQRVTLRCSPRSGDLSVYWYQQSLDQGLQFLIQYYNGEERAKGNILERFSAQQFPDLHSELNLSSLELGDSALYFCASSGGAAGNEQFFGPGTRLTVL.

CDR3 sequence: CSVEGDRASPYEQYF. For the CDR3, the DNA is TGCAGCGTTGAAGGGGACAGAGCTTCCCCCTACGAGCAGTACTTC. The V and J genes are TRBV29-1 and TRBJ2-5; 7 bases fit TRBD1. The end of the DNA aligns better with TRBJ2-7, so the J call may be wrong. Germline V gene data show CDR1 as SQVTM and CDR2 as ANQGSEA. This CDR3 contains 15 residues.